Listed here are 14 T cell receptor beta chains from one sample, sequenced in a study of CD4 T cells in relation to SARS-CoV-2 and coronaviruses. The antigens these receptors bind are not known. Before the COVID-19 pandemic, during about 2010-2018, CD4+ T cells were taken from unexposed donors. The cells were cultured for roughly 11 days before CD4+ T cells were isolated. This table comes from immunoSEQ multiplex PCR, and its TCRdb copy is limited to in-frame clones, with some not included. The sample consists of just under 30,000 clones, about 75% of them appearing once. Sequenced input: CD4+ T cells from PBMCs, cultured in vitro. All receptors derive from a human donor in good health.

The chain is built from TRBV29-1 and TRBJ1-1; 10 bases line up with TRBD1. The CDR3 is 11 residues long. The ends lost 7 bases at V and 6 bases at J; junction bases unmatched: 2. CDR1 is SQVTM, CDR2 ANQGSEA, per germline. CDR3 residues: CSAGTGAEAFF. For the CDR3, the DNA is TGCAGCGCTGGGACAGGGGCTGAAGCTTTCTTT.

V is TRBV29-1 and J is TRBJ2-5, with 8 bases aligning to TRBD1. Germline V gene data show CDR1 as SQVTM and CDR2 as ANQGSEA. The V segment lost 7 bases and the J segment 1 base; nucleotides outside the gene matches: 8. This CDR3 region has 14 residues. The CDR3 is CSARQGFTQETQYF. The DNA for the CDR3 is TGCAGCGCAAGACAGGGGTTTACCCAAGAGACCCAGTACTTC.

V gene TRBV6-5 combines with J gene TRBJ1-3; no reliable D call. The germline V gene has CDR1 MNHEY and CDR2 SVGAGI. With 4 bases removed from V and 8 bases from J, the gap between germline ends came to 12 bases. The CDR3 contains 13 residues. The CDR3 spells CASSSLLPYTIYF. Here the CDR3 DNA reads TGTGCCAGCAGTTCCCTTCTTCCGTACACCATATATTTT.

The chain employs TRBV10-3 and TRBJ2-5, with 9 bases lining up with TRBD1. CDR1 is ENHRY, CDR2 SYGVKD, per germline. This CDR3 has 14 amino acids. V dropped 2 bases and J dropped 4; count of bases not matched to a gene: 2. The DNA of the CDR3 is TGTGCCATCAGTGAGGGGACAGGGAGAGAGACCCAGTACTTC. It translates to CAISEGTGRETQYF.

The chain has TRBV5-1 and TRBJ2-5, with 13 positions matching TRBD2. The CDR3 is 18 residues long. V lost 3 bases and J lost 1; bases outside the gene matches: 9. Germline CDR1 SGHRS, CDR2 YFSETQ. CDR3 DNA sequence: TGCGCCAGCAGCTACGGACTAGCGGGGGCTGCCGGCCAAGAGACCCAGTACTTC. This sequence encodes CASSYGLAGAAGQETQYF.

The chain recombines TRBV7-2 with TRBJ1-1; D uncertain. The CDR3 spans 14 residues. Germline V gene lookup returns CDR1 SGHTA and CDR2 FQGNSA. The ends were cut back, 5 bases at V and 1 base at J, with 11 bases in the middle. Here the CDR3 reads CASSPFNGNTEAFF. The CDR3 DNA reads as TGTGCCAGCAGCCCCTTTAACGGGAACACTGAAGCTTTCTTT.

This sequence joins TRBV3-1 (or the pseudogene TRBV3-2) and TRBJ2-3; no reliable D call. Germline V gene data show CDR1 as LGHDT and CDR2 as YNNKEL (reference sequence). V was cut by 5 bases and J by 5 bases, with 20 bases left in between. CDR3 length: 16 residues. The CDR3 sequence is CASSALGPVMQDTQYF. Here the CDR3 DNA reads TGTGCCAGCAGCGCCCTCGGTCCTGTCATGCAAGATACGCAGTATTTT.

The chain links TRBV12-5 to TRBJ2-3; 9 bases map to TRBD2. The V and J ends lost 0 bases and 4 bases, in that order; junction bases with no gene match: 11. Germline V gene lookup returns CDR1 LGHNT and CDR2 FRNRAP. The CDR3 runs 18 residues. The CDR3 sequence: CASGLVLSSGVTADTQYF. The DNA for the CDR3 is TGTGCTAGTGGTTTGGTACTGTCTAGCGGGGTGACCGCAGATACGCAGTATTTT. Combining the CDR3 with reference TRBV12-5 and TRBJ2-3 gives the whole variable domain DARVTQTPRHKVTEMGQEVTMRCQPILGHNTVFWYRQTMMQGLELLAYFRNRAPLDDSGMPKDRFSAEMPDATLATLKIQPSEPRDSAVYFCASGLVLSSGVTADTQYFGPGTRLTVL.

The chain links TRBV5-1 to TRBJ2-7; D may be TRBD2 (6 bases). Germline V lookup: CDR1 SGHRS, CDR2 YFSETQ. The CDR3 has 15 amino acids. Trimming took 0 bases from V and 8 from J, leaving 18 bases between them. CDR3 residues: CASSLESGSPLKQYF. CDR3 nucleotide sequence: TGCGCCAGCAGCTTGGAAAGCGGGTCTCCTCTCAAGCAGTACTTC.

In DNA, the CDR3 is TGTGCCAGCAGCTTAGCAGGGGGAAGGAACACTGAAGCTTTCTTT. Translation gives CASSLAGGRNTEAFF. The chain uses TRBV7-2 and TRBJ1-1, with D maybe TRBD1 (6 bases). Trimming stripped 0 bases from V and 1 base from J, with 9 bases between. The germline V gene has CDR1 SGHTA and CDR2 FQGNSA. The CDR3 is 15 amino acids.

This chain uses TRBV2 with TRBJ2-7, with D uncertain. V was cut by 2 bases and J by 4 bases, with 9 bases left in between. CDR3 length: 13 amino acids. Germline CDR1 reads SNHLY; CDR2 reads FYNNEI. For the CDR3, the DNA is TGTGCCAGCAGTGAAAGGTTGACGTACGAGCAGTACTTC. Amino acid sequence: CASSERLTYEQYF.

V and J are TRBV3-1 (or the pseudogene TRBV3-2) and TRBJ1-5; D call uncertain. The CDR3 consists of 15 residues. The germline V gene has CDR1 LGHDT and CDR2 YNNKEL (reference sequence). Trimming left V 5 bases short and J 4 bases short, with 15 bases between. CDR3 coding DNA: TGTGCCAGCAGCAATGGGTTGGGTCTTAATCAGCCCCAGCATTTT. It translates to CASSNGLGLNQPQHF.

The V and J genes are TRBV5-8 and TRBJ2-1; D is possibly TRBD1 or TRBD2 (5 bases each). Germline loops: CDR1 SGHTS, CDR2 YDEGEE. Trimming removed 3 bases from V and 4 bases from J, with 11 bases in between. This CDR3 comprises 14 residues. The CDR3 DNA is TGTGCCAGCAGCTCGCCGGGACGGTACAATGAGCAGTTCTTC. Protein sequence: CASSSPGRYNEQFF. Filled out from reference TRBV5-8 and TRBJ2-1, the complete variable domain reads EAGVTQSPTHLIKTRGQQATLRCSPISGHTSVYWYQQALGLGLQFLLWYDEGEERNRGNFPPRFSGRQFPNYSSELNVNALELEDSALYLCASSSPGRYNEQFFGPGTRLTVL.

This chain joins TRBV23-1 and TRBJ1-6; D uncertain. TRBV23-1 is annotated as an ORF whose role is uncertain. Trimming took 4 bases from V and 10 from J, leaving 20 bases between them. The length of the CDR3 is 16 residues. CDR3: CASSLARIFKSSPLHF. The CDR3 nucleotides are TGCGCCAGCAGTCTCGCGCGGATATTTAAAAGCTCACCCCTCCACTTT.